At least ten counts were recorded for the clone carrying this T cell receptor (beta chain). Its antigen remains unidentified. Blood RNA came from unsorted whole blood; germline DNA was also extracted. Surgery was preceded by the collection of four milliliters of peripheral blood. Germline-derived CDR1 and CDR2 are SGHNT and YYREEE (reference sequence). The junction had 4 bases not matched to a gene; V was cut back by 4 bases and J by 10 bases. The CDR3 is made up of 12 amino acids. TCR beta cDNA was made from roughly 450 ng total RNA with a constant-region primer. Modified slightly, ARM-PCR produced TCR beta libraries over three nested multiplex PCR rounds. TRBV1-TRBV30 forward primers paired with a C-beta reverse primer drove the first two PCR rounds, around 10 cycles each. TCRdb re-called the multiplex PCR reads through MiXCR, storing one row per CDR3 protein. This sample has fewer than 250,000 distinct CDR3 sequences, with approximately 65% found just once.

The data derive from a study of tumor-infiltrating lymphocytes in primary liver carcinoma. Study-wide background: Surgeons resected the patients' primary liver carcinomas. There were tumors of stage T1-T3 N0M0, each 4.2 to 10 cm across.

General observations from the study: It was in tumors, not blood, that the top-250-clone fraction was significantly higher (p = 0.039).

The chain has TRBV5-4 and TRBJ2-1; 8 nucleotides agree with TRBD2. Sequencing used peripheral blood. The clonotype comes from a woman aged 55-69 years with primary liver carcinoma and hepatitis B virus infection. The CDR3 DNA reads TGTGCCAGCAGCGCCGCGGGAGGCGAGCAGTTCTTC. It translates to CASSAAGGEQFF. Combining the CDR3 with reference TRBV5-4 and TRBJ2-1 gives the whole variable domain ETGVTQSPTHLIKTRGQQVTLRCSSQSGHNTVSWYQQALGQGPQFIFQYYREEENGRGNFPPRFSGLQFPNYSSELNVNALELDDSALYLCASSAAGGEQFFGPGTRLTVL.